This T cell receptor beta chain stems from a study of CD8 T cells in Susac syndrome. About the research overall: When blood was drawn, patients with Susac syndrome were on intravenous immunoglobulin alone, on corticosteroids, or therapy-naive. Regarding the study as a whole: Clonal expansion was missing from Susac syndrome CD4+ T cell repertoires.

CDR3 length: 14 amino acids. Germline lookup yields CDR1 SQVTM and CDR2 ANQGSEA. Trimming pared 7 bases from V and 0 bases from J, leaving 16 bases between. An input of roughly 0.5 to 1 ug of RNA was subjected to reverse transcription using random hexamers. TCRdb reanalysed the immunoSEQ multiplex PCR reads using MiXCR and keeps one entry per CDR3 protein. The sample consists of 80,000 or so distinct CDR3 sequences, just over 90% of them appearing once. The sequenced target, TCR beta, came from blood CD8+ and CD4+ T cells. The patients with Susac syndrome were individuals who fulfilled the recently defined diagnostic criteria for disease that was either definite or probable. This clonotype appeared a few times. Its cognate antigen is unknown.

The V call is TRBV29-1, the J call TRBJ2-7; D is unclear. This receptor was identified in a human donor with Susac syndrome. The sequencing sample was made of CD4+ T cells from PBMCs. The CDR3 DNA reads TGCAGCGCCAGGTTACAGAATCCCTCCTACGAGCAGTACTTC. It specifies CSARLQNPSYEQYF.